The TCR beta chain described here comes from a study of cytomegalovirus exposure and HLA in healthy donors. Study-level information: The Caucasian-associated ancestry cluster held 80% to 90% of 398 genotyped donors.

Only a few counts were recorded for this clone. PCR employed 60 Vbeta and 13 Jbeta primers. Measured with immunoSEQ multiplex PCR; TCRdb has only the in-frame clones, and not every one. Among 50,000 to 70,000 clones listed, under 90% were seen once. CDR1 is SSHAT, CDR2 FNYEAQ, per germline (reference sequence). The CDR3 consists of 13 residues. V shed 5 bases and J 8 bases; nucleotides not matched to a gene: 2. Sequences were obtained from PBMCs. The V gene is TRBV7-7, the J gene TRBJ2-1; 11 nucleotides match TRBD2. This receptor was obtained from a woman in her forties in good health and CMV-seronegative. The chain's CDR3 is CASSLSGRDEQFF. CDR3 sequence (DNA): TGTGCCAGCAGCCTTAGCGGGAGGGATGAGCAGTTCTTC.